These 20 T cell receptor beta chains were all obtained from the same sample, sequenced in a study of cytomegalovirus exposure and HLA in healthy donors (TCRdb year 2017). Library generation was performed with the immunoSEQ multiplex PCR assay. A mixture of 60 forward primers for TCR Vbeta segments and 13 reverse primers for TCR Jbeta segments was used in the multiplex PCR. TCRdb provides this immuneACCESS table in a form limited to in-frame rearrangements. Some clones are lacking; in checked studies, under half of them reflect an unresolved V gene, and why the rest are absent is not known. Recorded for this sample are under 150,000 clones; around 85% of them occurred a single time. The ten largest clones represent roughly 1.8% of the sample. The sequenced material came from PBMCs. The receptors were gathered from a boy younger than 18 in good health and CMV-seronegative.

V is TRBV2 and J is TRBJ2-3; D remains ambiguous. CDR1 SNHLY and CDR2 FYNNEI come from the germline V gene. V was pared by 2 bases and J by 2 bases, with 8 bases between. This CDR3 spans 14 amino acids. In DNA, the CDR3 is TGTGCCAGCAGTGAACTCGCGGTCACAGATACGCAGTATTTT. This sequence encodes CASSELAVTDTQYF.

The chain is built from TRBV12-1 and TRBJ1-2. TRBV12-1 is a pseudogene. This CDR3 is built from 11 residues. The CDR3 region is CASSLSPSDTF. In DNA form, the CDR3 reads TGTGCCAGCAGCTTAAGCCCATCGGACACCTTC.

The chain couples TRBV2 to TRBJ2-7; TRBD2 matches 11 bases. The CDR3 is 15 amino acids. V lost 6 bases to trimming and J lost 1 base; unmatched junction nucleotides: 5. Germline V lookup: CDR1 SNHLY, CDR2 FYNNEI. The CDR3 DNA sequence: TGTGCCAGCAGGGTCTTAGCGGGAGGGTCCTACGAGCAGTACTTC. It codes for CASRVLAGGSYEQYF.

This clone was seen just once. This chain links TRBV19 with TRBJ1-2; 7 bases fit TRBD1. V shed 10 bases and J 4 bases; nucleotides not matched to a gene: 12. Germline V gene data show CDR1 as LNHDA and CDR2 as SQIVND (reference sequence). The CDR3 totals 14 residues. This CDR3 is CATRTGITPYGYTF. The CDR3, as DNA: TGTGCCACCCGGACAGGTATAACACCCTATGGCTACACCTTC.

This clone was recorded once. The chain recombines TRBV5-1 with TRBJ1-4, with D perhaps matching TRBD1 (6 bases). Germline values: CDR1 SGHRS, CDR2 YFSETQ. The CDR3 spans 15 residues. Trimming removed 3 bases at V and 5 bases at J, with 14 bases between. The DNA for the CDR3 is TGCGCCAGCAGCTCTGGTGGGGGCGGGAATGAAAAACTGTTTTTT. Residues: CASSSGGGGNEKLFF.

In DNA, the CDR3 is TGTGCCAGCAGCCCCCGCGGGGGGAACTACAATGAGCAGTTCTTC. Its translation: CASSPRGGNYNEQFF. The chain employs TRBV5-4 and TRBJ2-1; 8 bases map to TRBD2. CDR3 length: 15 amino acids. With 4 bases clipped from V and 3 bases from J, the junction kept 6 bases outside the gene matches. CDR1 and CDR2 (germline): SGHNT, YYREEE (reference sequence).

The chain employs TRBV14 and TRBJ2-1, with 13 bases that match TRBD2. The trim removed 1 base at V and 4 bases at J, leaving 7 bases unmatched. Germline V gene sequence: CDR1 SGHDN, CDR2 FVKESK. The CDR3 loop spans 18 amino acids. This CDR3 is CASSQAGTSGTLYNEQFF. The CDR3 DNA is TGTGCCAGCAGCCAAGCCGGGACTAGCGGGACCTTATACAATGAGCAGTTCTTC. Filled out from reference TRBV14 and TRBJ2-1, the complete variable domain reads EAGVTQFPSHSVIEKGQTVTLRCDPISGHDNLYWYRRVMGKEIKFLLHFVKESKQDESGMPNNRFLAERTGGTYSTLKVQPAELEDSGVYFCASSQAGTSGTLYNEQFFGPGTRLTVL.

This rearrangement joins TRBV25-1 to TRBJ2-2; 9 bases agree with TRBD2. Germline CDR1 reads MGHDK; CDR2 reads SYGVNS. J lost 6 bases, V lost 4 bases, and 9 bases had no gene match. This CDR3 has 16 amino acids. The CDR3 DNA sequence: TGTGCCAGCAGTGGTGGGGGTAGCGGGAGTCCCGGGGAGCTGTTTTTT. Protein sequence: CASSGGGSGSPGELFF.

The chain recombines TRBV27 with TRBJ2-7; 10 positions match TRBD1. V was clipped by 4 bases and J by 3 bases; unmatched bases: 6. The length of the CDR3 is 15 residues. Germline CDR1 reads MNHEY; CDR2 reads SMNVEV (reference sequence). The CDR3 sequence: CASSSRTGGSYEQYF. Written as DNA, the CDR3 is TGTGCCAGCAGTTCCCGGACAGGGGGGAGCTACGAGCAGTACTTC.

This clone has a single count. One end of the junction fails to match germline, which may point to a read error. Other DNA sequences in this specimen translate into the identical CDR3. The chain uses TRBV19 and TRBJ1-2, with TRBD1 as a possible D gene (6 bases). Germline V gene lookup returns CDR1 LNHDA and CDR2 SQIVND (reference sequence). The CDR3 is 12 residues long. The CDR3 sequence is CASSVQGSGYTF. The CDR3 DNA sequence: TGCGCCAGTAGTGTACAGGGTTCTGGCTACACCTTC.

The chain links TRBV6-1 to TRBJ2-7; D might be TRBD1 (8 bases). CDR1 and CDR2 from the germline V gene are MNHNS and SASEGT. The germline V and J ends were trimmed by 6 bases and 1 base, with 13 bases remaining between them. CDR3 length: 14 amino acids. The DNA for the CDR3 is TGTGCCAGCAGGACAGGGGAGGGATCCTACGAGCAGTACTTC. Translating it yields CASRTGEGSYEQYF.

The V and J genes are TRBV25-1 and TRBJ1-1; D remains ambiguous. Germline CDR1 MGHDK, CDR2 SYGVNS. CDR3 size: 14 residues. V shed 7 bases and J shed 1 base, with 13 bases lying between them. CDR3 bases: TGTGCCAGCACCCCTCCGCGGGGGAACACTGAAGCTTTCTTT. Protein: CASTPPRGNTEAFF.

This clone was found a few times. CDR3 sequence (DNA): TGTGCCAGCAGTTACCCAAGGGAGCCTGGCTACACCTTC. Translation: CASSYPREPGYTF. The V gene is TRBV7-9, the J gene TRBJ1-2; no reliable D call. Germline V gene sequence: CDR1 SEHNR, CDR2 FQNEAQ (reference sequence). The ends were cut back, 6 bases at V and 7 bases at J, with 15 bases in the middle. This CDR3 comprises 13 residues.

V usage is TRBV7-2 and J usage is TRBJ1-1; tentative D call: TRBD1 (5 bases). The CDR3 contains 17 residues. Trimming removed 2 bases at V and 0 bases at J, with 16 bases between. Germline V lookup: CDR1 SGHTA, CDR2 FQGNSA. The CDR3 DNA is TGTGCCAGCAGCTTATTCGGGGGGGGGTACTTGAACACTGAAGCTTTCTTT. This sequence encodes CASSLFGGGYLNTEAFF.

The chain couples TRBV18 to TRBJ2-7, with TRBD2 as a possible D gene (5 bases). The V gene lost 4 bases and the J gene lost 2 bases, with 9 bases spanning the gap. This CDR3 is built from 13 residues. Per germline, CDR1 KGHSH and CDR2 LQKENI. The CDR3 sequence: CASSRTGTYEQYF. The DNA for the CDR3 is TGTGCCAGCTCACGAACGGGAACCTACGAGCAGTACTTC.

This clone was picked up a small number of times. The chain joins TRBV4-3 to TRBJ2-1; 14 positions match TRBD2. The CDR3 loop spans 15 amino acids. With V trimmed by 4 bases and J by 7 bases, 3 bases remained unmatched. The germline V gene encodes CDR1 LGHNA and CDR2 YSLEER. The CDR3 coding sequence is TGCGCCAGCAGCCTTCGACTAGCGGGAGGGAATGAGCAGTTCTTC. It codes for CASSLRLAGGNEQFF.

This rearrangement joins TRBV6-5 to TRBJ2-7; D is possibly TRBD1 (6 bases). V dropped 4 bases and J dropped 3 bases, with 19 bases sitting between them. Germline-derived CDR1 and CDR2 are MNHEY and SVGAGI. CDR3 length: 16 amino acids. CDR3 region: CASSFLPGQPFYEQYF. The CDR3 nucleotides are TGTGCCAGCAGTTTCCTCCCGGGACAACCCTTCTACGAGCAGTACTTC.

This sequence joins TRBV19 and TRBJ1-2, with D unresolved. The CDR3 sequence is 15 residues long. V lost 0 bases and J 0 bases, leaving 8 bases between the germline ends. Germline values: CDR1 LNHDA, CDR2 SQIVND (reference sequence). The CDR3 coding sequence is TGTGCCAGTAGTATAGATACAAAGACTAACTATGGCTACACCTTC. Its translation is CASSIDTKTNYGYTF.

The chain combines TRBV6-5 with TRBJ2-2; D is unresolved. Germline lookup yields CDR1 MNHEY and CDR2 SVGAGI. V lost 1 base, J lost 3 bases, and 12 bases lay in between. The CDR3 length is 16 residues. CDR3 nucleotide sequence: TGTGCCAGCAGTTACTTGAGAACAGCCTACACCGGGGAGCTGTTTTTT. This codes for CASSYLRTAYTGELFF.

The gene calls are TRBV5-8 and TRBJ2-1; 7 bases are a match to TRBD1. The V segment lost 4 bases and the J segment 1 base; nucleotides outside the gene matches: 5. The CDR3 runs to 15 residues. The germline CDR1 and CDR2 sequences are SGHTS and YDEGEE. In DNA, the CDR3 is TGTGCCAGCAGCCGGAAGGGGGCGTCCTACAATGAGCAGTTCTTC. This sequence encodes CASSRKGASYNEQFF.